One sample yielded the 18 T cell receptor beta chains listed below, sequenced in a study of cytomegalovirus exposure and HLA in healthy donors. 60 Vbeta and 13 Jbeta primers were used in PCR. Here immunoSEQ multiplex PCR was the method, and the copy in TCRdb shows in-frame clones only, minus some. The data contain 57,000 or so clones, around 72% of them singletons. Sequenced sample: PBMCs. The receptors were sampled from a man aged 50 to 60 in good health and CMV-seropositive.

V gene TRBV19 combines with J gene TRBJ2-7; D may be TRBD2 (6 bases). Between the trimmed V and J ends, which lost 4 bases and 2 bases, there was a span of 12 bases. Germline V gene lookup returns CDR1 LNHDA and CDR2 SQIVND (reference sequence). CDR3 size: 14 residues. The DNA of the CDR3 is TGTGCCAGTAGTAGGGGACTGATCACCTACGAGCAGTACTTC. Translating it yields CASSRGLITYEQYF.

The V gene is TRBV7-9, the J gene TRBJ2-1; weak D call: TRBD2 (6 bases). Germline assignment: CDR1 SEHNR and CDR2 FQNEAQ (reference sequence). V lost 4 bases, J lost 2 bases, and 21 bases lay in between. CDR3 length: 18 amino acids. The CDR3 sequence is CASSSSRKGLTTYNEQFF. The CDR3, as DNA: TGTGCCAGCAGCTCTAGCCGAAAAGGACTAACCACCTACAATGAGCAGTTCTTC. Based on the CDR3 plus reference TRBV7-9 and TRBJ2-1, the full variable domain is DTGVSQNPRHKITKRGQNVTFRCDPISEHNRLYWYRQTLGQGPEFLTYFQNEAQLEKSRLLSDRFSAERPKGSFSTLEIQRTEQGDSAMYLCASSSSRKGLTTYNEQFFGPGTRLTVL.

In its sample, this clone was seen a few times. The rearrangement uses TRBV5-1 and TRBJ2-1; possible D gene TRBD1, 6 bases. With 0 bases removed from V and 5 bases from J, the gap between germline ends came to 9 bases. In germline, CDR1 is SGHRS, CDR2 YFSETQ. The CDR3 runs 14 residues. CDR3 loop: CASSLVAGDNEQFF. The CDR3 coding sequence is TGCGCCAGCAGCTTGGTGGCAGGGGACAATGAGCAGTTCTTC.

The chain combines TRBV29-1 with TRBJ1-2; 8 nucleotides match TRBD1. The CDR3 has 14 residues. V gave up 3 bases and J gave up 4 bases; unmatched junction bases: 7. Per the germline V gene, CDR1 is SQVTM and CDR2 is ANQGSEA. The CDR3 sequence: CSVEADRASYGYTF. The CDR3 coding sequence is TGCAGCGTTGAGGCGGACAGGGCCAGCTATGGCTACACCTTC.

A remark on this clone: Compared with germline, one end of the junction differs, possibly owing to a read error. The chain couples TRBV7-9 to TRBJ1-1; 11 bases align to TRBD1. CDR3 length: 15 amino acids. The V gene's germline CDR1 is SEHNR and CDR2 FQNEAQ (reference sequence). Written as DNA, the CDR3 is TGTTCCAGCAGCGCACGGACAGGGGGCGGCACTGAAGCTTTCTTT. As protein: CSSSARTGGGTEAFF.

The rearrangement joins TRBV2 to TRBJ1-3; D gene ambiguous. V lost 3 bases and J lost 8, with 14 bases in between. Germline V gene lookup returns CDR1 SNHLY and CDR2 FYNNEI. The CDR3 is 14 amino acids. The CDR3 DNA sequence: TGTGCCAGCAGTGATAGTCGTTCGAAAGACACCATATATTTT. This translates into CASSDSRSKDTIYF.

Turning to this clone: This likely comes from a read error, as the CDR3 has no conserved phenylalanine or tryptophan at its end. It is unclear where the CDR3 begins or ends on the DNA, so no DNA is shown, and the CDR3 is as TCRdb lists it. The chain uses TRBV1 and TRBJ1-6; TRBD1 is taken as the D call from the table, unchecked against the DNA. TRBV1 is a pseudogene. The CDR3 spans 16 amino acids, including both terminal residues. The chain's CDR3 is CTSSQDEQGRNSPLHL.

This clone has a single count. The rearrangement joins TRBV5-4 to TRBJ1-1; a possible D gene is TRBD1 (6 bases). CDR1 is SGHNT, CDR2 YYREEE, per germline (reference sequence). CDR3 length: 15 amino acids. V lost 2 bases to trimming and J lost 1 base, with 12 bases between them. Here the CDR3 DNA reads TGTGCCAGCAGCTTTGACGGGACAAGGAACACTGAAGCTTTCTTT. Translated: CASSFDGTRNTEAFF. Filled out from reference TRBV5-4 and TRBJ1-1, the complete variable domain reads ETGVTQSPTHLIKTRGQQVTLRCSSQSGHNTVSWYQQALGQGPQFIFQYYREEENGRGNFPPRFSGLQFPNYSSELNVNALELDDSALYLCASSFDGTRNTEAFFGQGTRLTVV.

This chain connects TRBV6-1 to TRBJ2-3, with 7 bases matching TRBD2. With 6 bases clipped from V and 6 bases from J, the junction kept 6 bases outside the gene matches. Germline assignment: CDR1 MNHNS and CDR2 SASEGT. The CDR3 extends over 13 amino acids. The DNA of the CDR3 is TGTGCCAGCAGAAGCGGGGTGTCCGATACGCAGTATTTT. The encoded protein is CASRSGVSDTQYF.

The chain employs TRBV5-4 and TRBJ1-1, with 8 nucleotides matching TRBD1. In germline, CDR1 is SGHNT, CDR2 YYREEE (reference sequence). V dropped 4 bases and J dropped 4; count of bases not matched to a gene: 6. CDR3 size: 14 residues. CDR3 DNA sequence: TGTGCCAGCAGCCAGGGGGCGGTCAGCACTGAAGCTTTCTTT. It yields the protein CASSQGAVSTEAFF.

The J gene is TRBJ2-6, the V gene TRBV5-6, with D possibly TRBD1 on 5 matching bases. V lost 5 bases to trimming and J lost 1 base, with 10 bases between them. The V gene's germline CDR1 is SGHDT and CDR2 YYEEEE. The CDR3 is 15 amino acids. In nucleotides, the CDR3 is TGTGCCAGCAGGGTTAGGGGATCTGGGGCCAACGTCCTGACTTTC. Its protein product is CASRVRGSGANVLTF. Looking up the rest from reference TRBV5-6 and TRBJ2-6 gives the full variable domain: DAGVTQSPTHLIKTRGQQVTLRCSPKSGHDTVSWYQQALGQGPQFIFQYYEEEERQRGNFPDRFSGHQFPNYSSELNVNALLLGDSALYLCASRVRGSGANVLTFGAGSRLTVL.

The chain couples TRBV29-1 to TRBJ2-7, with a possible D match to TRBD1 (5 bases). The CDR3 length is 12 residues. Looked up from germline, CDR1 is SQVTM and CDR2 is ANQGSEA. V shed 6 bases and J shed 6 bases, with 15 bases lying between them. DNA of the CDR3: TGCAGCGTAGGGGCAACCCTCGCCGAGCAGTACTTC. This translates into CSVGATLAEQYF.

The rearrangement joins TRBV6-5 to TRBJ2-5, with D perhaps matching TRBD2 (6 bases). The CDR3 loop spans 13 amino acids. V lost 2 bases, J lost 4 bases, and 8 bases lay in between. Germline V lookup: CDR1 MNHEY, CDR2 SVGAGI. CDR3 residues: CASSYVAAETQYF. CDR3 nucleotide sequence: TGTGCCAGCAGTTACGTAGCGGCAGAGACCCAGTACTTC.

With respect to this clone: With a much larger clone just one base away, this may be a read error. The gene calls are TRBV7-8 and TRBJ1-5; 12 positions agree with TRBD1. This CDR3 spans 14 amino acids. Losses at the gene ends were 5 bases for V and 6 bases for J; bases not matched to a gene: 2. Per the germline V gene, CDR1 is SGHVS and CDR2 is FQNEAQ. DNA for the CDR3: TGTGCCAGCAGCACGGGACAGGGGGCTCAGCCCCAGCATTTT. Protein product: CASSTGQGAQPQHF.

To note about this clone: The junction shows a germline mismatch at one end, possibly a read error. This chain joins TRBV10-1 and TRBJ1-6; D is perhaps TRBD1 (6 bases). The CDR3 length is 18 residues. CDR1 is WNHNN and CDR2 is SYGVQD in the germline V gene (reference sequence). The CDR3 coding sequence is TGCGCCATCTTCCTCGGCCAGGGGTTGATCTCCTATAATTCACCCCTCGACTTT. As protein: CAIFLGQGLISYNSPLDF.

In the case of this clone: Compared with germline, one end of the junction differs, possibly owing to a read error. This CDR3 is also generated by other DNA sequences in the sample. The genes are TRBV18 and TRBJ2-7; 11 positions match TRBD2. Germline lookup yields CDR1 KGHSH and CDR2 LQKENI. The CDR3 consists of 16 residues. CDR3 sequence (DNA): TGTGCCAGCTCGCCTCAAACTAGCGGGGGTACCTACGAGCAGTACTTT. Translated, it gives CASSPQTSGGTYEQYF.

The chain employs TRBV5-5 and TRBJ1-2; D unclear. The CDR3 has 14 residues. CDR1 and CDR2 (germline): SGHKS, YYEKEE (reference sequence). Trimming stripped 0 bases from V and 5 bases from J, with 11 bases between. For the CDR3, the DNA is TGTGCCAGCAGCTTGGGACAAGACCTTTATGGCTACACCTTC. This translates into CASSLGQDLYGYTF. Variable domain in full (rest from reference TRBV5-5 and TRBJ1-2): DAGVTQSPTHLIKTRGQQVTLRCSPISGHKSVSWYQQVLGQGPQFIFQYYEKEERGRGNFPDRFSARQFPNYSSELNVNALLLGDSALYLCASSLGQDLYGYTFGSGTRLTVV.

The CDR3 loop is CASSYEGITYNEQFF. DNA for the CDR3: TGTGCCAGCAGTTATGAGGGAATCACTTACAATGAGCAGTTCTTC. The chain recombines TRBV6-6 with TRBJ2-1, with D possibly matching TRBD2 (5 bases). CDR3 length: 15 amino acids. Germline V CDR1 and CDR2: MNHNY, SVGAGI (reference sequence). V shed 3 bases and J shed 4 bases, with 13 bases lying between them.